This T cell receptor (beta chain) originates from a study of blood T cell repertoires in COVID-19. Study in general: Donors in the United States, Italy and Spain gave samples during acute or convalescent COVID-19.

Per the study methods: It was from reference gene primer amplification that nucleated cell counts were estimated. Only in-frame clones appear in the TCRdb table, and some are missing; sequencing was by immunoSEQ multiplex PCR. D and trimming were read from the DNA, whereas the V and J calls and clone size are those reported in that table. The sample has 270,000 or so clones, roughly 80% seen once. V was pared by 0 bases and J by 7 bases, with 13 bases between. Looked up from germline, CDR1 is LGHDT and CDR2 is YNNKEL (reference sequence). The CDR3 extends over 14 amino acids. This receptor was identified in a woman aged 45-59 years who had recovered from COVID-19. The chain is built from TRBV3-1 (or the pseudogene TRBV3-2) and TRBJ2-7, with D possibly TRBD2 on 7 matching bases. Sequencing was performed on peripheral blood. The CDR3 is CASSQEGGGYEQYF. CDR3 DNA: TGTGCCAGCAGCCAAGAAGGGGGAGGGTATGAGCAGTACTTC.